This T cell receptor (beta chain) stems from a study of cytomegalovirus exposure and HLA in healthy donors. Study information: Genotyping of 430 or so donors showed that roughly 83% belonged to the Caucasian-associated ancestry cluster.

Notes on this clone: Antigen unknown.

Trimming cost V 3 bases and J 9 bases; bases outside gene matches: 3. The CDR3 runs to 14 residues. Germline V gene lookup returns CDR1 SQVTM and CDR2 ANQGSEA. Study results and caveats: Immune exposure information comprised only CMV serostatus. There were several of the most significant clusters that appeared linked to common viral pathogens in a later analysis.

The PCR was carried out with 60 Vbeta primers and 13 Jbeta primers. The protocol was immunoSEQ multiplex PCR, while the TCRdb copy is restricted to in-frame clones and leaves out a portion. The sample has 180,000 or so clones, around 80% seen once; the top ten hold approximately 1.3%. This TCR derives from a girl aged 10 to 17 in good health and CMV-seropositive. This chain joins TRBV29-1 and TRBJ2-1; 15 bases are shared with TRBD2. The sequencing input was PBMCs. The CDR3 DNA reads TGCAGCGTTGACAGGGGACTAGCGGGAGGTGAGCAGTTCTTC. It translates to CSVDRGLAGGEQFF.